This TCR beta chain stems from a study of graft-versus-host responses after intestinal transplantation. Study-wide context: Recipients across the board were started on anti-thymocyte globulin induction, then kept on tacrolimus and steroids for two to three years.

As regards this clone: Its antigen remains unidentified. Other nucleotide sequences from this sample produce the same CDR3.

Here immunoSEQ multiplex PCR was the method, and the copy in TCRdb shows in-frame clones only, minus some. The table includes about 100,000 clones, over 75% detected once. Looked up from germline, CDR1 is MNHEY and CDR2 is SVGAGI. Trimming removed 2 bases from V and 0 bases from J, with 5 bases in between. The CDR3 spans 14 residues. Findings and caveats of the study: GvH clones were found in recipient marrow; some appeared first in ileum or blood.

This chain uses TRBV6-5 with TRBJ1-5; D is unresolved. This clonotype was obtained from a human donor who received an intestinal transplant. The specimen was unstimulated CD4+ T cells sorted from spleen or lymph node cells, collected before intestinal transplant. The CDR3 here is CASSYRVSNQPQHF. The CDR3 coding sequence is TGTGCCAGCAGTTACAGGGTTAGCAATCAGCCCCAGCATTTT.